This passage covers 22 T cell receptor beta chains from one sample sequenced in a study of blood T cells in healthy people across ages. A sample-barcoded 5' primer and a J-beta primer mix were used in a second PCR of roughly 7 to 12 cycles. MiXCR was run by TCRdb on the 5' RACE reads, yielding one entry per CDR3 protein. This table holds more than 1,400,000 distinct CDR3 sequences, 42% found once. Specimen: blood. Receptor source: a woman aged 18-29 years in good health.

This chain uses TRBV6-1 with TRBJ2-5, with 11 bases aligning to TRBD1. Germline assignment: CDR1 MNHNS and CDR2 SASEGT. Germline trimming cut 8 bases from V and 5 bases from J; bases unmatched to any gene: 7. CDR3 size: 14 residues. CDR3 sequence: CASFWTGGGETQYF. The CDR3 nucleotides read TGTGCCAGCTTTTGGACAGGGGGCGGTGAGACCCAGTACTTC.

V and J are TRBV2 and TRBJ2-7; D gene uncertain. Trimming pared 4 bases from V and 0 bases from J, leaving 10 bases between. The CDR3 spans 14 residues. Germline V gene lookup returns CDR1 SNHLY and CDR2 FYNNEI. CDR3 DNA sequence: TGTGCCAGCAGTGTGACACAGCTCTCCTACGAGCAGTACTTC. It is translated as CASSVTQLSYEQYF.

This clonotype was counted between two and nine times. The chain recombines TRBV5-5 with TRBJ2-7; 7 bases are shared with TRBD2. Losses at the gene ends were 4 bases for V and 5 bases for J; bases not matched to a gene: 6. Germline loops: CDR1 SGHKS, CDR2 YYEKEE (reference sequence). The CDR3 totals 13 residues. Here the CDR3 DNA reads TGTGCCAGCAGCCAACCGGCGGGGGACGAGCAGTACTTC. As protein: CASSQPAGDEQYF.

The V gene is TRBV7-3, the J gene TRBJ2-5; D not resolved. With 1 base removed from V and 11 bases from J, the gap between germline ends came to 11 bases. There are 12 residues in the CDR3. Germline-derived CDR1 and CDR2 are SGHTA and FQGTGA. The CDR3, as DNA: TGTGCCAGCAGCTTAAATGTCGGTGAGCAGTACTTC. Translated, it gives CASSLNVGEQYF. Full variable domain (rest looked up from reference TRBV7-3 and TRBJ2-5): GAGVSQTPSNKVTEKGKYVELRCDPISGHTALYWYRQSLGQGPEFLIYFQGTGAADDSGLPNDRFFAVRPEGSVSTLKIQRTERGDSAVYLCASSLNVGEQYFGPGTRLLVL.

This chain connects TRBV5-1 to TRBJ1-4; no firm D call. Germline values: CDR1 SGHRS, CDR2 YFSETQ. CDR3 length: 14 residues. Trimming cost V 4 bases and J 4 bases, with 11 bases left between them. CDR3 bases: TGCGCCAGCAGCGTGTCAGCCAATAATGAAAAACTGTTTTTT. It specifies CASSVSANNEKLFF. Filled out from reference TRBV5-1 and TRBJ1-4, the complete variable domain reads KAGVTQTPRYLIKTRGQQVTLSCSPISGHRSVSWYQQTPGQGLQFLFEYFSETQRNKGNFPGRFSGRQFSNSRSEMNVSTLELGDSALYLCASSVSANNEKLFFGSGTQLSVL.

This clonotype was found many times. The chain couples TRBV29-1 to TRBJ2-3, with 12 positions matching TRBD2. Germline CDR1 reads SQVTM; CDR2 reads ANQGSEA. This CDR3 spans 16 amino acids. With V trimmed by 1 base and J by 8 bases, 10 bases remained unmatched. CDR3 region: CSVEAVTSGSVATQYF. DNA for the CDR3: TGCAGCGTTGAAGCGGTGACTAGCGGGAGCGTGGCTACGCAGTATTTT.

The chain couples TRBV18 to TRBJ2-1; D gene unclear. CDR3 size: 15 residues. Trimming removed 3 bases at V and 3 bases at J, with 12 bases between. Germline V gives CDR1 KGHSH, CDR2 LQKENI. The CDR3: CASSPQTPHYNEQFF. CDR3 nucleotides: TGTGCCAGCTCACCTCAGACTCCCCACTACAATGAGCAGTTCTTC.

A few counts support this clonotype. The DNA for the CDR3 is TGTGCCAGCAGCCAAGGGCAGGGTGTAGGTTCACCCCTCCACTTT. Encoded protein: CASSQGQGVGSPLHF. The chain is built from TRBV3-1 and TRBJ1-6; D is perhaps TRBD1 (5 bases). The V end lost 1 base, the J end lost 9 bases, and 13 bases lay between the germline ends. This CDR3 spans 15 amino acids. CDR1 LGHDT and CDR2 YNNKEL come from the germline V gene (reference sequence).

DNA of the CDR3: TGCAGCGCCGAACACGGGACAGGGGGAGAGACCCAGTACTTC. Its protein product is CSAEHGTGGETQYF. The chain links TRBV29-1 to TRBJ2-5; 11 nucleotides align to TRBD1. The junction had 8 bases not matched to a gene; V was cut back by 7 bases and J by 4 bases. The CDR3 is made up of 14 amino acids. Germline V CDR1 and CDR2: SQVTM, ANQGSEA.

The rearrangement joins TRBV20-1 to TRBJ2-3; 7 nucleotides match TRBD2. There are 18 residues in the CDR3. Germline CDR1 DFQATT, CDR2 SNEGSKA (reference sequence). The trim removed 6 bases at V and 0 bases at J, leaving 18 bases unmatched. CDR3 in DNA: TGCAGTGCCACTCCACGGGGGGTCGCAACCTCTAGCACAGATACGCAGTATTTT. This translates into CSATPRGVATSSTDTQYF.

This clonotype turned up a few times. The CDR3 is CSVARTGPSATNYNEQFF. The CDR3 nucleotides are TGCAGCGTCGCCCGAACTGGGCCCTCGGCGACCAACTACAATGAGCAGTTCTTC. The genes are TRBV29-1 and TRBJ2-1; D not certain. There are 18 residues in the CDR3. Germline CDR1 reads SQVTM; CDR2 reads ANQGSEA. Trimming removed 6 bases at V and 3 bases at J, with 27 bases between.

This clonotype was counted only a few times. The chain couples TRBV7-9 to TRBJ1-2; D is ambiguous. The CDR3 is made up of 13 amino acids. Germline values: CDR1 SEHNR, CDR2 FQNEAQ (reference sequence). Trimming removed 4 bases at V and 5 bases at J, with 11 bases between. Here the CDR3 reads CASSSSANYGYTF. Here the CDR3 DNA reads TGTGCCAGCAGCTCCTCAGCAAATTATGGCTACACCTTC.

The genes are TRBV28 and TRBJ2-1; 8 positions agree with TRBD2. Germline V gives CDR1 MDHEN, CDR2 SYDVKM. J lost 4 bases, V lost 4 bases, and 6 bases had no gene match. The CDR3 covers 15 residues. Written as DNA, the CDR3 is TGTGCCAGCAGTTCGGGGGCTAGCGGGTACAATGAGCAGTTCTTC. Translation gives CASSSGASGYNEQFF. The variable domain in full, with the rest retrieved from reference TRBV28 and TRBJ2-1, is DVKVTQSSRYLVKRTGEKVFLECVQDMDHENMFWYRQDPGLGLRLIYFSYDVKMKEKGDIPEGYSVSREKKERFSLILESASTNQTSMYLCASSSGASGYNEQFFGPGTRLTVL.

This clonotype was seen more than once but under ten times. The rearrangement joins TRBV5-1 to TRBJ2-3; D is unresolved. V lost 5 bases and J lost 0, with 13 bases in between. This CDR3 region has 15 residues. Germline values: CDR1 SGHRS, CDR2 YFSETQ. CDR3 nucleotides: TGCGCCAGCAGTGTTCGCGGCCGCAGCACAGATACGCAGTATTTT. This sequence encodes CASSVRGRSTDTQYF. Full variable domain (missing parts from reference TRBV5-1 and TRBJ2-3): KAGVTQTPRYLIKTRGQQVTLSCSPISGHRSVSWYQQTPGQGLQFLFEYFSETQRNKGNFPGRFSGRQFSNSRSEMNVSTLELGDSALYLCASSVRGRSTDTQYFGPGTRLTVL.

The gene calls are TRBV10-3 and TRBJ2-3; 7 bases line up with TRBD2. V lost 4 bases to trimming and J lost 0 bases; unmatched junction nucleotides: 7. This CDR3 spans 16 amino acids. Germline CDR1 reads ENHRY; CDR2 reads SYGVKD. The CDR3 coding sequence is TGTGCCATCAGTGCTTGGCGGGAGAGAAGCACAGATACGCAGTATTTT. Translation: CAISAWRERSTDTQYF.

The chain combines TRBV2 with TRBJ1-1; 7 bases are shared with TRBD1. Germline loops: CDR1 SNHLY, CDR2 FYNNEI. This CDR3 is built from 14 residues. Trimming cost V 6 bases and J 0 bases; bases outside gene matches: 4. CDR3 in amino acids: CASRDRTLNTEAFF. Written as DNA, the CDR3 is TGTGCCAGCAGGGACAGGACCCTGAACACTGAAGCTTTCTTT. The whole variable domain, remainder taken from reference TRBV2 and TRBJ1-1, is EPEVTQTPSHQVTQMGQEVILRCVPISNHLYFYWYRQILGQKVEFLVSFYNNEISEKSEIFDDQFSVERPDGSNFTLKIRSTKLEDSAMYFCASRDRTLNTEAFFGQGTRLTVV.

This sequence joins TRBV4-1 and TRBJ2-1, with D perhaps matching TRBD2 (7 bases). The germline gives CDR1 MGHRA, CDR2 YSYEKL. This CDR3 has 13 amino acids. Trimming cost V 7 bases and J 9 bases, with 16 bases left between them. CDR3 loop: CASILRGAGEQFF. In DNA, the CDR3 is TGCGCCAGCATCCTTCGGGGGGCCGGTGAGCAGTTCTTC.

This chain's CDR3 is CASSFPRGLEQFF. Written as DNA, the CDR3 is TGTGCCAGCAGTTTTCCAAGGGGGTTAGAGCAGTTCTTC. J is TRBJ2-1 and V is TRBV12-3 or TRBV12-4; a weak D match, TRBD1 (6 bases). Trimming cost V 3 bases and J 10 bases, with 13 bases left between them. There are 13 residues in the CDR3.

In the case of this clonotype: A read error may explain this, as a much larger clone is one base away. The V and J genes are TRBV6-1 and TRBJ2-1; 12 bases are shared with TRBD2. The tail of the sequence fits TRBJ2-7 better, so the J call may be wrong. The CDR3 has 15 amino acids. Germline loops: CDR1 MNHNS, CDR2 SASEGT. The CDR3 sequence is CASRTSGSSYNEQYF. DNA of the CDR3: TGTGCCAGCAGGACTAGCGGGAGCTCCTACAATGAGCAGTACTTC.

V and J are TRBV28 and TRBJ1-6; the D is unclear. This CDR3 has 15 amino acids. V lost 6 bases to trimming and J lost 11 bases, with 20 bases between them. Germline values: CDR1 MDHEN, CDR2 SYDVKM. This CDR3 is CASRYRRGIGPPLHF. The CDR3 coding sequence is TGTGCCAGCAGATACCGACGAGGGATCGGACCACCCCTCCACTTT.

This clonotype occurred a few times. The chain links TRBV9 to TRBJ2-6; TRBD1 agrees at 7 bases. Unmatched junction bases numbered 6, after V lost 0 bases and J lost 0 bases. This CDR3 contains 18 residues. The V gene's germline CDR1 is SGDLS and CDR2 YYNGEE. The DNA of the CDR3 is TGTGCCAGCAGCGTAGAGGTTAGGGACAGCTCTGGGGCCAACGTCCTGACTTTC. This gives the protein CASSVEVRDSSGANVLTF.

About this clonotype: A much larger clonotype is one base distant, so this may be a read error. The chain's CDR3 is CASSFSRVNNEQYF. CDR3 nucleotide sequence: TGTGCCAGCAGTTTTAGCAGAGTCAACAATGAGCAGTACTTC. The genes are TRBV6-6 and TRBJ2-7, with unresolved D. V shed 4 bases and J shed 7 bases, with 17 bases lying between them. The germline V gene encodes CDR1 MNHNY and CDR2 SVGAGI (reference sequence). The CDR3 sequence is 14 residues long.